The rows below give T cell receptor beta chains drawn from one sample of a study of blood T cell repertoires in COVID-19. Clones were read by immunoSEQ multiplex PCR, and TCRdb kept only the in-frame ones, dropping some. This table has more than 95,000 clones, 65% to 85% appearing once. The sample consisted of peripheral blood. These receptors were obtained from a man at least 80 years old with active or convalescent COVID-19. The CDR3 runs from the conserved cysteine through the conserved F or W.

cdr3_aa j_call v_call
CASSWRSGYEQYF TRBJ2-7 TRBV11-3
CASSYPSDYGYTF TRBJ1-2 TRBV6-6
CASSEQDRTYANQPQHF TRBJ1-5 TRBV6-1
CASSITTQETQYF TRBJ2-5 TRBV19
CASSFFRTSTNEKLFF TRBJ1-4 TRBV7-9
CAISDRDRGSYGYTF TRBJ1-2 TRBV10-3
CASSVQGANYGYTF TRBJ1-2 TRBV28
CASRGTSGASSYNEQFF TRBJ2-1 TRBV5-1
CATSRGTAGANVLTF TRBJ2-6 TRBV15
CASSSNTGGGNTIYF TRBJ1-3 TRBV7-2
CASSSSGGLYNEQFF TRBJ2-1 TRBV18
CASRTTGLSSGANVLTF TRBJ2-6 TRBV19
CASSSGQGKQPQHF TRBJ1-5 TRBV27
CASSREVEAEAFF TRBJ1-1 TRBV7-9
CAWSLQGPQPQHF TRBJ1-5 TRBV30
CASSLGLAGGYTDTQYF TRBJ2-3 TRBV5-1
CASGGELNTEAFF TRBJ1-1 TRBV25-1
CASSLTNRMNTEAFF TRBJ1-1 TRBV27
CASSLDVGQTLQAFF TRBJ1-1 TRBV5-8
CAWSVRASSYNSPLHF TRBJ1-6 TRBV30
CASSPGTSGGKDTQYF TRBJ2-3 TRBV7-3
CASSETRNQPQHF TRBJ1-5 TRBV10-2
CASSLVSPTRELFF TRBJ2-2 TRBV7-2
CASSTRRQGSYEQYF TRBJ2-7 TRBV6-2/TRBV6-3
CASKKGTGELFF TRBJ2-2 TRBV6-5
CASRTGGEAFF TRBJ1-1 TRBV19
CASSFPGVIYGYTF TRBJ1-2 TRBV7-2
CASSETGQGMNTEAFF TRBJ1-1 TRBV5-1
CASSQDPRQGLTYEQYF TRBJ2-7 TRBV4-1
CASSSPAIQYF TRBJ2-4 TRBV6-5
CASSPRVGSVGTQYF TRBJ2-5 TRBV6-5
CATSDRDSQETQYF TRBJ2-5 TRBV24-1
CASREVVLDTQYF TRBJ2-3 TRBV2
CASSYSETLTEAFF TRBJ1-1 TRBV6-6
CASSQGVSTQYF TRBJ2-3 TRBV5-6
CASSTGTGWNEQFF TRBJ2-1 TRBV9
CASSPRSGSYNSPLHF TRBJ1-6 TRBV5-8
CASSPTGSNYGYTF TRBJ1-2 TRBV9
CATSGVGGTGELFF TRBJ2-2 TRBV24-1
CASSAEGINEKLFF TRBJ1-4 TRBV9
CASSPGGWTGSYEQYF TRBJ2-7 TRBV5-1
CASSGVEAGVYEQYF TRBJ2-7 TRBV9
CASSLDRAGNQPQHF TRBJ1-5 TRBV2
CASSEHSGNTEAFF TRBJ1-1 TRBV2
CASSPAGDSRSGANVLTF TRBJ2-6 TRBV5-1
CASSPWEGAKNIQYF TRBJ2-4 TRBV7-2
CASSPGQGGLAFF TRBJ1-1 TRBV18
CASSHRNTEAFF TRBJ1-1 TRBV3-1/TRBV3-2
CASSPMAGGSYNEQFF TRBJ2-1 TRBV7-6
CASSYPGGLSTDTQYF TRBJ2-3 TRBV6-5
CAASGSSGGASDTQYF TRBJ2-3 TRBV24-1
CADRVYNEQFF TRBJ2-1 TRBV7-2
CATRAGGPLNEQFF TRBJ2-1 TRBV2
CASSAGGFYGYTF TRBJ1-2 TRBV28
CASSLFSGNTIYF TRBJ1-3 TRBV7-2
CASSVTDRLNTEAFF TRBJ1-1 TRBV7-9
CATDGGGVGTDTQYF TRBJ2-3 TRBV28
CASSLGVAGLYGYTF TRBJ1-2 TRBV7-2
CASSFLAGAGDEQFF TRBJ2-1 TRBV27
CASTQGGTNTEAFF TRBJ1-1 TRBV19